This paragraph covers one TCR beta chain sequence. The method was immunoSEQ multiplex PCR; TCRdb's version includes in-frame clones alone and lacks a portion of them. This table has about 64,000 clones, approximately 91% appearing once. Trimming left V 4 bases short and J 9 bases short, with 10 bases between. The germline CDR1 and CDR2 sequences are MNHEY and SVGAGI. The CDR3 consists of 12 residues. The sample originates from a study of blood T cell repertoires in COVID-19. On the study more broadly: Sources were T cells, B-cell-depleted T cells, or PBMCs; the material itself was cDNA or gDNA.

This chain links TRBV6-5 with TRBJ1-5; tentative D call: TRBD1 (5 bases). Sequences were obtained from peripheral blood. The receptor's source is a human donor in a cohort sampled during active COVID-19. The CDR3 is CASSSPGWPQHF. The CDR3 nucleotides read TGTGCCAGCAGTTCACCAGGGTGGCCCCAGCATTTT.